These T cell receptor beta chains were read from a single sample in a study of beta chain features in type 1 diabetes. TCRdb keeps only in-frame clones here, not all; method: immunoSEQ multiplex PCR. The sample carries about 240,000 clones, around 26% recorded once. The specimen sequenced was central memory CD4+ T cells from blood. Receptor source: a man between 25 and 39 years old in good health. Each CDR3 is given with its conserved first and last residue. The order of the fields is CDR3 length, clone size, V gene, D gene, J gene, CDR3 DNA, CDR3 protein. A D gene is named only where the DNA matches it firmly. Some rows mark clone size as missing; the rest say once, few, many or name a class of expanded clone.

cdr3_length: 15; clone_size: -; v_call: TRBV28; d_call: -; j_call: TRBJ2-5; cdr3_nt: TGTGCCAGCAGGCCCGGGACTGCGGGGGCGGAGACCCAGTACTTC; cdr3_aa: CASRPGTAGAETQYF
cdr3_length: 12; clone_size: -; v_call: TRBV30; d_call: -; j_call: TRBJ1-6; cdr3_nt: TGTGCCTGGAGTGTCCCCGGTTCACCCCTCCACTTT; cdr3_aa: CAWSVPGSPLHF
cdr3_length: 14; clone_size: -; v_call: TRBV5-4; d_call: TRBD2; j_call: TRBJ2-7; cdr3_nt: TGTGCCAGCAGCTCAATGGGGGGGGCCTACGAGCAGTACTTC; cdr3_aa: CASSSMGGAYEQYF
cdr3_length: 13; clone_size: few; v_call: TRBV29-1; d_call: -; j_call: TRBJ1-5; cdr3_nt: TGCAGCGTAGACCCGGGACGGGGTCAGCCCCAGCATTTT; cdr3_aa: CSVDPGRGQPQHF
cdr3_length: 15; clone_size: many; v_call: TRBV13; d_call: TRBD2; j_call: TRBJ2-1; cdr3_nt: TGTGCCAGCCGCGGAGAAAAGACTAGCATCAATGAGCAGTTCTTC; cdr3_aa: CASRGEKTSINEQFF
cdr3_length: 14; clone_size: -; v_call: TRBV15; d_call: -; j_call: TRBJ1-6; cdr3_nt: TGTGCCACCAGCAGAGGGACAGATAATTCACCCCTCCACTTT; cdr3_aa: CATSRGTDNSPLHF
cdr3_length: 16; clone_size: -; v_call: TRBV9; d_call: TRBD2; j_call: TRBJ2-5; cdr3_nt: TGTGCCAGCAGCGTAGGAAGTAGCGGGGGAGAGGAGACCCAGTACTTC; cdr3_aa: CASSVGSSGGEETQYF
cdr3_length: 13; clone_size: -; v_call: TRBV11-2; d_call: TRBD1; j_call: TRBJ1-2; cdr3_nt: TGTGCCAGCCGAGGACAGGGGGTGTATGGCTACACCTTC; cdr3_aa: CASRGQGVYGYTF
cdr3_length: 14; clone_size: -; v_call: TRBV11-2; d_call: -; j_call: TRBJ2-7; cdr3_nt: TGTGCCAGCAGCTTAATAATCTCGAGCTACGAGCAGTACTTC; cdr3_aa: CASSLIISSYEQYF
cdr3_length: 16; clone_size: -; v_call: TRBV9; d_call: TRBD2; j_call: TRBJ2-5; cdr3_nt: TGTGCCAGCAGCGTAGGAAGGGCTAGCGGTACAGAGACCCAGTACTTC; cdr3_aa: CASSVGRASGTETQYF
cdr3_length: 14; clone_size: few; v_call: TRBV30; d_call: -; j_call: TRBJ2-5; cdr3_nt: TGTGCCTGGAGTGCGACTCGGAGGGAAGAGACCCAGTACTTC; cdr3_aa: CAWSATRREETQYF
cdr3_length: 12; clone_size: -; v_call: TRBV7-8; d_call: -; j_call: TRBJ1-2; cdr3_nt: TGTGCCAGCAGCTCAAGCACCTATGGCTACACCTTC; cdr3_aa: CASSSSTYGYTF
cdr3_length: 15; clone_size: -; v_call: TRBV11-2; d_call: -; j_call: TRBJ2-7; cdr3_nt: TGTGCCAGCAGCCCCCTTGGGGGTCTTACCTACGAGCAGTACTTC; cdr3_aa: CASSPLGGLTYEQYF
cdr3_length: 16; clone_size: few; v_call: TRBV7-8; d_call: -; j_call: TRBJ2-3; cdr3_nt: TGTGCCAGCAGCTACTTAAGCGCCTCTGGCACAGATACGCAGTATTTT; cdr3_aa: CASSYLSASGTDTQYF
cdr3_length: 12; clone_size: few; v_call: TRBV7-6; d_call: -; j_call: TRBJ2-5; cdr3_nt: TGTGCCAGCAGCTTAAGAGGGGAGACCCAGTACTTC; cdr3_aa: CASSLRGETQYF
cdr3_length: 13; clone_size: -; v_call: TRBV5-1; d_call: -; j_call: TRBJ2-7; cdr3_nt: TGCGCCAGCAGCCCCGGCCGGGACTACGAGCAGTACTTC; cdr3_aa: CASSPGRDYEQYF
cdr3_length: 15; clone_size: few; v_call: TRBV28; d_call: TRBD2; j_call: TRBJ2-5; cdr3_nt: TGTGCCAGCAGTAAAGCTGGACTAGCGGGAGAGACCCAGTACTTC; cdr3_aa: CASSKAGLAGETQYF
cdr3_length: 15; clone_size: few; v_call: TRBV6-6; d_call: -; j_call: TRBJ1-6; cdr3_nt: TGTGCCAGCAACTCTTACGGGCGGGGGAATTCACCCCTCCACTTT; cdr3_aa: CASNSYGRGNSPLHF
cdr3_length: 14; clone_size: -; v_call: TRBV2; d_call: -; j_call: TRBJ1-2; cdr3_nt: TGTGCCAGCAGTAGTTGGCTCGGACCGGATGGCTACACCTTC; cdr3_aa: CASSSWLGPDGYTF
cdr3_length: 16; clone_size: -; v_call: TRBV29-1; d_call: TRBD1; j_call: TRBJ2-7; cdr3_nt: TGCAGCCTTGGGGGAAGGGGACAGGGGATATCCTACGAGCAGTACTTC; cdr3_aa: CSLGGRGQGISYEQYF
cdr3_length: 15; clone_size: -; v_call: TRBV6-5; d_call: -; j_call: TRBJ2-4; cdr3_nt: TGTGCCAGCAGATCGCCGTGGGACTCGCCTCTTATTCAGTACTTC; cdr3_aa: CASRSPWDSPLIQYF
cdr3_length: 14; clone_size: few; v_call: TRBV7-9; d_call: TRBD1; j_call: TRBJ2-3; cdr3_nt: TGTGCCAGCAGCGTGAGACAGGGAACAGATACGCAGTATTTT; cdr3_aa: CASSVRQGTDTQYF
cdr3_length: 15; clone_size: -; v_call: TRBV4-1; d_call: TRBD2; j_call: TRBJ2-2; cdr3_nt: TGCGCCAGCAGCCAAGTGACGACTAGCCCCGGGGAGCTGTTTTTT; cdr3_aa: CASSQVTTSPGELFF
cdr3_length: 13; clone_size: -; v_call: TRBV11-2; d_call: TRBD1; j_call: TRBJ2-7; cdr3_nt: TGTGCCAGCAGCTCGGGACAGAACCACGAGCAGTACTTC; cdr3_aa: CASSSGQNHEQYF
cdr3_length: 14; clone_size: few; v_call: TRBV15; d_call: -; j_call: TRBJ2-4; cdr3_nt: TGTGCCACCAGCAGAGATGGGAAGGGAAACATTCAGTACTTC; cdr3_aa: CATSRDGKGNIQYF
cdr3_length: 13; clone_size: -; v_call: TRBV7-9; d_call: -; j_call: TRBJ2-7; cdr3_nt: TGTGCCAGCAGCCCTCCCCAGGTCTACGAGCAGTACTTC; cdr3_aa: CASSPPQVYEQYF
cdr3_length: 13; clone_size: -; v_call: TRBV28; d_call: TRBD1; j_call: TRBJ2-2; cdr3_nt: TGTGCCAGCAGGGGACAGGGACCCGGGGAGCTGTTTTTT; cdr3_aa: CASRGQGPGELFF
cdr3_length: 12; clone_size: many; v_call: TRBV7-9; d_call: -; j_call: TRBJ2-3; cdr3_nt: TGTGCCAGCACATCTAGCACAGATACGCAGTATTTT; cdr3_aa: CASTSSTDTQYF
cdr3_length: 15; clone_size: -; v_call: TRBV7-9; d_call: TRBD1; j_call: TRBJ1-6; cdr3_nt: TGTGCCAGCAGCGTCTCTAATACAGGGGATTCACCCCTCCACTTT; cdr3_aa: CASSVSNTGDSPLHF
cdr3_length: 15; clone_size: few; v_call: TRBV5-1; d_call: -; j_call: TRBJ2-1; cdr3_nt: TGCGCCAGCCGGGCAAGCGGGACAGAGGGCAGTGAGCAGTTCTTC; cdr3_aa: CASRASGTEGSEQFF
cdr3_length: 14; clone_size: -; v_call: TRBV7-2; d_call: TRBD1; j_call: TRBJ2-5; cdr3_nt: TGTGCCAGCAGCTTGAGGACAGGGCGAGAGACCCAGTACTTC; cdr3_aa: CASSLRTGRETQYF
cdr3_length: 14; clone_size: -; v_call: TRBV6-5; d_call: -; j_call: TRBJ2-7; cdr3_nt: TGTGCCAGCAGTTTAGACAGGTCCCGCTACGAGCAGTACTTC; cdr3_aa: CASSLDRSRYEQYF
cdr3_length: 15; clone_size: -; v_call: TRBV4-3; d_call: -; j_call: TRBJ2-1; cdr3_nt: TGCGCCAGCAGCCAAGTGCAGGGAGTTTACAATGAGCAGTTCTTC; cdr3_aa: CASSQVQGVYNEQFF
cdr3_length: 15; clone_size: -; v_call: TRBV29-1; d_call: -; j_call: TRBJ1-2; cdr3_nt: TGCAGCGTTGAAGAGGAGGCAGGGAGGAGCTATGGCTACACCTTC; cdr3_aa: CSVEEEAGRSYGYTF
cdr3_length: 11; clone_size: -; v_call: TRBV20-1; d_call: TRBD1; j_call: TRBJ2-3; cdr3_nt: TGCAGTGCCTACAGGGGTGATACGCAGTATTTT; cdr3_aa: CSAYRGDTQYF
cdr3_length: 14; clone_size: few; v_call: TRBV30; d_call: TRBD2; j_call: TRBJ2-7; cdr3_nt: TGTGCCTGGAAAAAAGCTAGCGGGAGATACGAGCAGTACTTC; cdr3_aa: CAWKKASGRYEQYF